This T cell receptor (beta chain) was documented in a study of CD8+ T cells in alopecia areata. On the study more broadly: Recipient mice, roughly 7-11-week-old female C3H/HeJ animals, received skin from roughly 6-12-month-old C3H/HeJ graft donors with spontaneous alopecia.

Isolated RNA was reverse transcribed into cDNA used as the sequencing template. The protocol was immunoSEQ multiplex PCR, while the TCRdb copy is restricted to in-frame clones and leaves out a portion. Singletons are absent from the sample, which has approximately 300,000 clones. As regards this clone: The antigen is undetermined. Genes and germline come from the mouse. From the germline J gene comes the end of the CDR3, since the read stops 3 residues before it.

Trimming cost V 0 bases and J 0 bases; bases outside gene matches: 5. Germline loops: CDR1 GKSSPN, CDR2 SITVG. This CDR3 is built from 17 residues. Study observations and caveats: Normal scalp had lower clonality than lesional scalp, with alopecia totalis/universalis lesions showing this most strongly.

A panel of CD4, CD8alpha, NKG2D, NKG2ACE and other markers served to sort pooled cutaneous lymph node cells. The sample taken for sequencing was CD4+ T cells sorted from a lymph node. The chain employs TRBV31 and TRBJ1-6; 7 bases are shared with TRBD1. Being an ORF, TRBJ1-6 has a function that is uncertain. The sequence came from a C3H/HeJ mouse with alopecia areata. The MHC haplotype of the strain is H2-k. This CDR3 reads CAWSLDRTNSYNSPLYF. The CDR3 DNA, read in part, is TGTGCCTGGAGTCTGGACAGGACAAATTCCTATAATTCGCCC.